This T cell receptor beta chain was observed in a study of a mutant IDH1 vaccine in newly diagnosed glioma. Study-level background: Prior therapy was radiotherapy, temozolomide, or both; most received both. Points from the study as a whole: Changes in top peripheral clonotypes did not appear linked to pseudoprogression.

Time point: baseline, week 1 (first vaccination visit). As to treatment: pre-vaccination baseline after standard-of-care therapy. The CDR3 totals 12 residues. Trimming took off 0 bases at V and 11 bases at J, with 8 bases between the two ends. Germline CDR1 is LNHNV and CDR2 is YYDKDF (reference sequence). Repertoires were generated with immunoSEQ multiplex PCR, while TCRdb's copy carries only in-frame clones and drops some. The sample yields about 38,000 clones, roughly 78% seen once. On this clone itself: Its antigen is currently unknown.

The sequences come from PBMCs, collected from a glioma patient treated with radiotherapy, temozolomide or both. The receptor comes from a man aged 35 to 55 with glioma. Some clones in this sample may be carry-over from other donors' samples. The V gene is TRBV15, the J gene TRBJ2-4; a weak D match, TRBD1 (5 bases). The CDR3 bases are TGTGCCACCAGCAGAGACGACAGACTTCAGTACTTC. Residues: CATSRDDRLQYF. Full variable domain (outside the CDR3, taken from reference TRBV15 and TRBJ2-4): DAMVIQNPRYQVTQFGKPVTLSCSQTLNHNVMYWYQQKSSQAPKLLFHYYDKDFNNEADTPDNFQSRRPNTSFCFLDIRSPGLGDTAMYLCATSRDDRLQYFGAGTRLSVL.